This entry is about one T cell receptor beta chain. V lost 3 bases and J lost 7, with 19 bases in between. The germline CDR1 and CDR2 sequences are MGHRA and YSYEKL. The CDR3 covers 15 residues. Assay used: immunoSEQ multiplex PCR; TCRdb lists only in-frame clones, some missing. The sample includes 200,000 or so clones, roughly 80% seen only once; the top ten take approximately 5.4%. The sample is drawn from a study of blood T cell repertoires in COVID-19. The receptor's source is a woman aged 30 to 39 with acute or convalescent COVID-19. Sequenced: peripheral blood. This sequence joins TRBV4-1 and TRBJ2-7; TRBD1 is a possible D gene (5 bases). CDR3 sequence (DNA): TGCGCCAGCAGCCACGATGACAGAGACTCCGGGGAGCAGTACTTC. It yields the protein CASSHDDRDSGEQYF.